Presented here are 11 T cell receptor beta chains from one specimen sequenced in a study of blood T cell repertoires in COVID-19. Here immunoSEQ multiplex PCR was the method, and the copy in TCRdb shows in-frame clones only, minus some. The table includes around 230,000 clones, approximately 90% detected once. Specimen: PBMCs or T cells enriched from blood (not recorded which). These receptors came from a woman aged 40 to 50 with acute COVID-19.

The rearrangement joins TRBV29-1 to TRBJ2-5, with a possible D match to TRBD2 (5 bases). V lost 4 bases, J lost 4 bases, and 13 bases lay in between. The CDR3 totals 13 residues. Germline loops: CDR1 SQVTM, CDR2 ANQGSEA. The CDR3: CSVGLRVTETQYF. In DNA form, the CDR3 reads TGCAGCGTTGGTTTGAGGGTAACAGAGACCCAGTACTTC.

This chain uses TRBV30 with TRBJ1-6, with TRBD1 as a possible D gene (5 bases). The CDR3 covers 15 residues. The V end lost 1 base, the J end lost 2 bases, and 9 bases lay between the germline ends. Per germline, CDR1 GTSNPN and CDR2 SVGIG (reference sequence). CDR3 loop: CAWSEGVTYNSPLHF. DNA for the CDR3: TGTGCCTGGAGTGAAGGGGTTACCTATAATTCACCCCTCCACTTT.

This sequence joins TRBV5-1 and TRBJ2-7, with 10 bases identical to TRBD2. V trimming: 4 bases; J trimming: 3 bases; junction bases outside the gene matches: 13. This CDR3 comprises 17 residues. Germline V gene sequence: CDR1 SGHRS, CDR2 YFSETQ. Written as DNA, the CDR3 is TGCGCCAGCAGCCCCGACGCTGGTAGCGGGGGGCGCTACGAGCAGTACTTC. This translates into CASSPDAGSGGRYEQYF.

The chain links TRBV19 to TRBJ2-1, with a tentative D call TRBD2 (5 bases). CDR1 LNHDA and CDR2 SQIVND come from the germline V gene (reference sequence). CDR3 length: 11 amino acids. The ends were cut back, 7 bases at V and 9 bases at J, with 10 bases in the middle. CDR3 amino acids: CASTRRGEQFF. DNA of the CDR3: TGTGCCAGTACCCGACGGGGTGAGCAGTTCTTC.

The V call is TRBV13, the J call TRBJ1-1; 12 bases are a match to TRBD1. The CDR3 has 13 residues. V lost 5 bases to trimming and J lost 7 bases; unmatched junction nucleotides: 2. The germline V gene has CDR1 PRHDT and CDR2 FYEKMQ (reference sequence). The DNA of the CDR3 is TGTGCCAGCAGCCGGGACAGGGGGCGTGAAGCTTTCTTT. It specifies CASSRDRGREAFF.

The CDR3 protein is CAGGTGGLGNEKLFF. CDR3 nucleotides: TGTGCCGGAGGGACAGGGGGTCTGGGGAATGAAAAACTGTTTTTT. The chain has TRBV30 and TRBJ1-4; 11 nucleotides align to TRBD1. The CDR3 spans 15 residues. Looked up from germline, CDR1 is GTSNPN and CDR2 is SVGIG (reference sequence). V trimming: 8 bases; J trimming: 5 bases; junction bases outside the gene matches: 10.

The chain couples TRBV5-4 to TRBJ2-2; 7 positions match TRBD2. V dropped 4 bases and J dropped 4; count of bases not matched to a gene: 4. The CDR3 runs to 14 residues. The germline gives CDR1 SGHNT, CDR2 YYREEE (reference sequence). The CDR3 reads CASSRGSATGELFF. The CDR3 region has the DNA TGTGCCAGCAGCCGCGGGAGCGCCACCGGGGAGCTGTTTTTT.

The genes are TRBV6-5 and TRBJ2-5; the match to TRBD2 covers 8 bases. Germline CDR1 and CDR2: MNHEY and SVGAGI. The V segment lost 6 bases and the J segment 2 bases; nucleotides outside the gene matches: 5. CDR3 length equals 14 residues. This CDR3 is CASSRTSRQETQYF. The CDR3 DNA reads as TGTGCCAGCAGCCGGACTAGCCGACAAGAGACCCAGTACTTC.

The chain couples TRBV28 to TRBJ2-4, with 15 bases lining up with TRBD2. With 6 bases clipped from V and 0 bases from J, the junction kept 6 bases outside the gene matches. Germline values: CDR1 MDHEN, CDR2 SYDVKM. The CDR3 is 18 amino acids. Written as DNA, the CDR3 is TGTGCCAGCAGCCGGACTAGCGGGAGGGCCTTAGCCAAAAACATTCAGTACTTC. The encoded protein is CASSRTSGRALAKNIQYF.

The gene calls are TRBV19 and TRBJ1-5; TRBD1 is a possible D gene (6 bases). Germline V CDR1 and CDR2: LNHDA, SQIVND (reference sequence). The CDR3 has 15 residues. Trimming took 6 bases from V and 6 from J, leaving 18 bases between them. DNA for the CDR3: TGTGCCAGTAGAACCCGGGACACGAGGGCTCAGCCCCAGCATTTT. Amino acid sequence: CASRTRDTRAQPQHF.

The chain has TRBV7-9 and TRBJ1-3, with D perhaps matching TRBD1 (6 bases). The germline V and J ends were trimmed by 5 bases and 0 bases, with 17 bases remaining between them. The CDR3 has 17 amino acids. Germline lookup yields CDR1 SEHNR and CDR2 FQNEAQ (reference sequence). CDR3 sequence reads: CASSPGGRLDSGNTIYF. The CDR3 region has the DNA TGTGCCAGCAGCCCCGGGGGGCGTCTAGACTCTGGAAACACCATATATTTT.